Below, 12 T cell receptor beta chains from the same sample are listed, as sequenced in a study of T cells after yellow fever vaccination. TCRdb redid the calling of the 5' RACE reads with MiXCR, one entry per CDR3 protein. The sample has 110,000 to 150,000 distinct CDR3 sequences; around 6.3% are singletons. The specimen comprised CD4+ T cells sorted from PBMCs, sampled 10 days after the yellow fever booster vaccination. These receptors were obtained from a man younger than 40 who received the YFV17D yellow fever vaccine.

In this sample, this clonotype turned up many times. The rearrangement joins TRBV7-2 to TRBJ2-7; tentatively, D is TRBD1 (5 bases). V gave up 0 bases and J gave up 2 bases, with 14 bases separating them. CDR1 SGHTA and CDR2 FQGNSA come from the germline V gene. The CDR3 totals 16 residues. CDR3 residues: CASSLALDIAAYEQYF. Written as DNA, the CDR3 is TGTGCCAGCAGCTTAGCTTTGGACATTGCCGCCTACGAGCAGTACTTC.

V gene TRBV6-2 or TRBV6-3 combines with J gene TRBJ2-1, with D maybe TRBD1 (6 bases). V was clipped by 8 bases and J by 9 bases, with 23 bases between them. The length of the CDR3 is 15 residues. CDR1 is MNHEY and CDR2 is SVGEGT in the germline V gene. The CDR3, as DNA: TGTGCCAGCGACCAGGCTAAATCAGGGGCAGCTGAGCAGTTCTTC. Its protein product is CASDQAKSGAAEQFF.

This clonotype was seen ten or more times. The chain is built from TRBV7-2 and TRBJ2-2; TRBD2 might be the D (7 bases). The CDR3 runs 16 residues. Trimming shortened V by 3 bases and J by 2 bases, and 13 bases separated the two germline ends. Germline V gene lookup returns CDR1 SGHTA and CDR2 FQGNSA. CDR3 residues: CASSLMGGGNTGELFF. CDR3 in DNA: TGTGCCAGCAGCTTGATGGGAGGGGGAAACACCGGGGAGCTGTTTTTT.

There are many counts of this clonotype. This chain's CDR3 is CASSPTAYTNTGELFF. The DNA for the CDR3 is TGTGCCAGCAGTCCAACAGCGTATACGAACACCGGGGAGCTGTTTTTT. The rearrangement links TRBV11-3 to TRBJ2-2; D remains ambiguous. Per germline, CDR1 SGHNT and CDR2 YENEEA. The CDR3 has 16 amino acids. Trimming removed 6 bases from V and 0 bases from J, with 14 bases in between.

Only a few counts were recorded for this clonotype. The chain joins TRBV7-2 to TRBJ2-7; D gene uncertain. The V gene's germline CDR1 is SGHTA and CDR2 FQGNSA. With 5 bases removed from V and 4 bases from J, the gap between germline ends came to 15 bases. This CDR3 is 14 amino acids long. The CDR3 loop is CASSPTGFLYEQYF. The DNA for the CDR3 is TGTGCCAGCAGCCCGACCGGGTTTCTTTACGAGCAGTACTTC.

This clonotype occurred many times. The CDR3 coding sequence is TGTGCCAGCTTGCTAGGGGATGATGTTGGAAGCAATCAGCCCCAGCATTTT. It is translated as CASLLGDDVGSNQPQHF. The chain is built from TRBV6-4 and TRBJ1-5, with D possibly matching TRBD1 (5 bases). The V and J ends lost 8 bases and 1 base respectively, with 21 bases between them. Per germline, CDR1 MRHNA and CDR2 SNTAGT. This CDR3 contains 17 residues.

This clonotype was counted many times. The V and J genes are TRBV7-9 and TRBJ2-6; D is unclear. CDR1 is SEHNR, CDR2 FQNEAQ, per germline (reference sequence). The CDR3 has 15 amino acids. Trimming shortened V by 5 bases and J by 0 bases, and 8 bases separated the two germline ends. The CDR3 DNA reads as TGTGCCAGCAGCCTCAGAAGCTCTGGGGCCAACGTCCTGACTTTC. This encodes CASSLRSSGANVLTF.

This clonotype was seen ten or more times. V and J are TRBV7-2 and TRBJ1-5; D unclear. V was shortened by 1 base and J by 3 bases, with 4 bases between the two germline ends. The CDR3 runs 13 residues. Germline loops: CDR1 SGHTA, CDR2 FQGNSA. CDR3 region: CASSLETNQPQHF. CDR3 DNA: TGTGCCAGCAGCTTAGAGACCAATCAGCCCCAGCATTTT.

The chain joins TRBV7-6 to TRBJ2-1; 10 bases map to TRBD2. The CDR3 consists of 17 residues. J lost 3 bases, V lost 5 bases, and 10 bases had no gene match. CDR1 and CDR2 (germline): SGHVS, FNYEAQ. The CDR3 spells CASSRIVASGSYNEQFF. The CDR3 DNA is TGTGCCAGCAGCCGAATAGTCGCTAGCGGGAGCTACAATGAGCAGTTCTTC.

On this clonotype: Just one base apart from a much larger clone, this may be a read error. The rearrangement joins TRBV5-1 to TRBJ2-2; D is unclear. The CDR3 is 16 residues long. CDR1 SGHRS and CDR2 YFSETQ come from the germline V gene. In nucleotides, the CDR3 is TGCACCAGCAGCTTGGCTTCCCCACCTTACACCGGGGAGCTGTTTTTT. It codes for CTSSLASPPYTGELFF.

There are a few counts of this clonotype. This chain uses TRBV6-2 or TRBV6-3 with TRBJ1-1, with a tentative D call TRBD1 (6 bases). Germline V CDR1 and CDR2: MNHEY, SVGEGT. This CDR3 comprises 14 residues. V was trimmed by 4 bases and J by 5 bases, leaving 14 bases between them. CDR3 sequence reads: CASSFPPGQTEAFF. For the CDR3, the DNA is TGTGCCAGCAGTTTTCCCCCCGGACAGACTGAAGCTTTCTTT.

In its sample, this clonotype was seen many times. The chain recombines TRBV9 with TRBJ1-5; 8 bases align to TRBD1. Germline V lookup: CDR1 SGDLS, CDR2 YYNGEE. The CDR3 consists of 15 residues. The J segment lost 4 bases and the V segment lost 4 bases, leaving 7 bases of the junction unmatched. The CDR3 loop reads CASSPNTGGNQPQHF. The CDR3 coding sequence is TGTGCCAGCAGCCCTAATACAGGGGGTAATCAGCCCCAGCATTTT.